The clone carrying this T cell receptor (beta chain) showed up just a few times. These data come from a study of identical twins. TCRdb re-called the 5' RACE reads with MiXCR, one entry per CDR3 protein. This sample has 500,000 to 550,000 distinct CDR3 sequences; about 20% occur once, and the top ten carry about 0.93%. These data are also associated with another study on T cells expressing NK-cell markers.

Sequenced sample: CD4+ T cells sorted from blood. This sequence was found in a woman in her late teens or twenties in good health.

CDR3 coding DNA: TGCGGGGGCGCAGCCCCCGTCCAAAGGGAGCTGTTTTTT. Translation: CGGAAPVQRELFF. The chain carries TRBV20-1 and TRBJ2-2; D is possibly TRBD1 (6 bases). Germline V gives CDR1 DFQATT, CDR2 SNEGSKA (reference sequence). This CDR3 spans 13 amino acids.